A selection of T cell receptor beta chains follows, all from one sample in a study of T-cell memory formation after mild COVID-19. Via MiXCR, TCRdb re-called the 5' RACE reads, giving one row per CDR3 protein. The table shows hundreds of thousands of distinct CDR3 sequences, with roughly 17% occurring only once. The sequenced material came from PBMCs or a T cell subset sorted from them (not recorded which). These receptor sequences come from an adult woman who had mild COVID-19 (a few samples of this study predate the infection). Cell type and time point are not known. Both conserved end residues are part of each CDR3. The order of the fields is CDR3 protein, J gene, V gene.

cdr3_aa: CSAETSDTDTQYF
j_call: TRBJ2-3
v_call: TRBV20-1

cdr3_aa: CASTPDYSDYGYTF
j_call: TRBJ1-2
v_call: TRBV2

cdr3_aa: CSASPGRNNEQFF
j_call: TRBJ2-1
v_call: TRBV20-1

cdr3_aa: CSARHRADGYTF
j_call: TRBJ1-2
v_call: TRBV20-1

cdr3_aa: CASSDRAAKSSGANVLTF
j_call: TRBJ2-6
v_call: TRBV12-3/TRBV12-4

cdr3_aa: CASSLLEYYEQYF
j_call: TRBJ2-7
v_call: TRBV12-3/TRBV12-4

cdr3_aa: CASSPHALGDSPLHF
j_call: TRBJ1-6
v_call: TRBV9

cdr3_aa: CASSSLSGTGELFF
j_call: TRBJ2-2
v_call: TRBV5-1

cdr3_aa: CASSLSRYGYTF
j_call: TRBJ1-2
v_call: TRBV7-2

cdr3_aa: CASSSARGTQYF
j_call: TRBJ2-3
v_call: TRBV6-6

cdr3_aa: CASSPSRREQFF
j_call: TRBJ2-1
v_call: TRBV18

cdr3_aa: CASSLGGQGNGEAFF
j_call: TRBJ1-1
v_call: TRBV5-1

cdr3_aa: CASSQPGRRDEQYF
j_call: TRBJ2-7
v_call: TRBV5-1

cdr3_aa: CASSTLGGRNNEQFF
j_call: TRBJ2-1
v_call: TRBV9

cdr3_aa: CASSLNPGPGGSTEAFF
j_call: TRBJ1-1
v_call: TRBV7-3

cdr3_aa: CASSVYGNTDTQYF
j_call: TRBJ2-3
v_call: TRBV9

cdr3_aa: CASSISPTANTEAFF
j_call: TRBJ1-1
v_call: TRBV19

cdr3_aa: CASSRQSTDTQYF
j_call: TRBJ2-3
v_call: TRBV27

cdr3_aa: CASSLVAGLQGAEQYF
j_call: TRBJ2-7
v_call: TRBV12-3/TRBV12-4

cdr3_aa: CASRPPGGRDGYTF
j_call: TRBJ1-2
v_call: TRBV12-3/TRBV12-4

cdr3_aa: CSVEPYLADSYNEQFF
j_call: TRBJ2-1
v_call: TRBV29-1

cdr3_aa: CASSLEGAQFF
j_call: TRBJ2-1
v_call: TRBV5-1

cdr3_aa: CASKVIGETQYF
j_call: TRBJ2-5
v_call: TRBV5-1

cdr3_aa: CASSGLHGGEGWTEAFF
j_call: TRBJ1-1
v_call: TRBV5-5

cdr3_aa: CASSFTVGQGYTF
j_call: TRBJ1-2
v_call: TRBV7-3

cdr3_aa: CASSLEYGAGNTEAFF
j_call: TRBJ1-1
v_call: TRBV7-2

cdr3_aa: CSVENQGNEQYF
j_call: TRBJ2-7
v_call: TRBV29-1

cdr3_aa: CASSTGQGNEKLFF
j_call: TRBJ1-4
v_call: TRBV5-1

cdr3_aa: CASSMGTDLREQYF
j_call: TRBJ2-7
v_call: TRBV5-4

cdr3_aa: CASTAGTGNSPTYEQYF
j_call: TRBJ2-7
v_call: TRBV12-3/TRBV12-4

cdr3_aa: CASSYAGTIGETQYF
j_call: TRBJ2-5
v_call: TRBV6-5

cdr3_aa: CASNPGIRDNEQFF
j_call: TRBJ2-1
v_call: TRBV12-3/TRBV12-4

cdr3_aa: CASSQDAGGPHYGYTF
j_call: TRBJ1-2
v_call: TRBV4-2

cdr3_aa: CASSPAPTDTQYF
j_call: TRBJ2-3
v_call: TRBV4-1